These 8 T cell receptor beta chains were sequenced from one sample in a study of regulatory T cells in long-lasting Graves disease. Building of the TCR beta libraries involved iRepertoire HTBI primers and Arm-PCR of CDR3 regions. One entry per CDR3 protein, called by TCRdb with MiXCR from the multiplex PCR reads. The sample lists hundreds of thousands of distinct CDR3 sequences, approximately 13% occurring once. Time point noted: newly diagnosed GD, antithyroid drugs for less than 3 months. With RNA extracted from PBMCs as input, the TCR library was made. The sample was also reused in another study, on T cells in Graves' hyperthyroidism and ophthalmopathy.

The sample consisted of peripheral blood mononuclear cells (PBMCs), taken at new diagnosis, from a patient treated with antithyroid drugs. These receptors were taken from a man younger than 45 with Graves disease.

The table lists this clonotype with many counts. The gene calls are TRBV29-1 and TRBJ1-2; D gene unclear. Per the germline V gene, CDR1 is SQVTM and CDR2 is ANQGSEA. CDR3 size: 13 residues. Trimming took off 4 bases at V and 6 bases at J, with 15 bases between the two ends. CDR3 in amino acids: CSVVSGDRNGYTF. CDR3 nucleotides: TGCAGCGTTGTAAGCGGCGATCGCAATGGCTACACCTTC.

In this sample, this clonotype turned up many times. The chain recombines TRBV12-3 or TRBV12-4 with TRBJ2-6; D remains ambiguous. The V end lost 0 bases, the J end lost 2 bases, and 5 bases lay between the germline ends. The CDR3 is 15 residues long. The CDR3 DNA sequence: TGTGCCAGCAGTTTAGCAGCACCTGGGGCCAACGTCCTGACTTTC. Translation gives CASSLAAPGANVLTF.

This clonotype was seen many times. The J gene is TRBJ2-7, the V gene TRBV2, with D perhaps given as TRBD1 or TRBD2 (5 bases each). The V end was cut by 5 bases, the J end by 4 bases, with 9 bases between. This CDR3 spans 12 amino acids. The germline gives CDR1 SNHLY, CDR2 FYNNEI. The CDR3 nucleotides read TGTGCCAGCAGTTGGGACGAATACGAGCAGTACTTC. It yields the protein CASSWDEYEQYF.

The V gene is TRBV25-1, the J gene TRBJ2-1; D not certain. V lost 7 bases and J lost 12, with 22 bases in between. The CDR3 covers 14 residues. CDR1 is MGHDK and CDR2 is SYGVNS in the germline V gene. The CDR3 region has the DNA TGTGCCAGCAACGAGGAAGGGTTTCTAGGTAGGCAGTTCTTC. Its translation: CASNEEGFLGRQFF.

This clonotype was detected a few times. The chain couples TRBV6-2 or TRBV6-3 to TRBJ2-3, with D possibly matching TRBD1 (6 bases). The CDR3 covers 14 residues. Trimming removed 8 bases at V and 3 bases at J, with 15 bases between. The germline V gene encodes CDR1 MNHEY and CDR2 SVGEGT. CDR3 sequence: CASFQGLPTDTQYF. Here the CDR3 DNA reads TGTGCCAGCTTTCAGGGGCTACCAACAGATACGCAGTATTTT.

The chain employs TRBV9 and TRBJ1-2; TRBD1 is a possible D gene (6 bases). Trimming pared 3 bases from V and 5 bases from J, leaving 17 bases between. The CDR3 totals 15 residues. Germline assignment: CDR1 SGDLS and CDR2 YYNGEE. As DNA, the CDR3 is TGTGCCAGCAGCGGGGGGGGCAGGGGAGGGTATGGCTACACCTTC. Encoded protein: CASSGGGRGGYGYTF.

This clonotype was seen repeatedly, ten times or more. The V gene is TRBV6-2 or TRBV6-3, the J gene TRBJ2-1, with 7 bases matching TRBD2. The germline V gene has CDR1 MNHEY and CDR2 SVGEGT. With V trimmed by 5 bases and J by 9 bases, 4 bases remained unmatched. The CDR3 contains 12 residues. DNA for the CDR3: TGTGCCAGCAGTGGCCCTAGCGGTGAGCAGTTCTTC. This codes for CASSGPSGEQFF.

At least ten counts were recorded for this clonotype. The chain employs TRBV5-1 and TRBJ2-7; D is possibly TRBD2 (6 bases). The CDR3 sequence is 14 residues long. Germline V gene data show CDR1 as SGHRS and CDR2 as YFSETQ. V was pared by 6 bases and J by 6 bases, with 19 bases between. CDR3 in DNA: TGCGCCAGCACGGTGTCCCGGGAGATGCGCGAGCAGTACTTC. Amino acids: CASTVSREMREQYF.